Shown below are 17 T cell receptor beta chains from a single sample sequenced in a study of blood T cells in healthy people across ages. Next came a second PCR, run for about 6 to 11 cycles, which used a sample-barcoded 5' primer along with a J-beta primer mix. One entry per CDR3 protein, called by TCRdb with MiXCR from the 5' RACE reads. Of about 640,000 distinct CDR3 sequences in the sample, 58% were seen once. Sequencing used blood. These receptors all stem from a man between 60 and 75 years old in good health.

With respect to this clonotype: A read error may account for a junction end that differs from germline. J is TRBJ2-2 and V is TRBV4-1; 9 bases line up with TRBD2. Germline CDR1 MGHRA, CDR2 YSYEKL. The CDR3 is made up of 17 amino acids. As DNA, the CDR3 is TGCGCCGGCAGCCCCTTGGGACTAGCTTTGAACACCGGGGAGCTGTTTTTT. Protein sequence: CAGSPLGLALNTGELFF.

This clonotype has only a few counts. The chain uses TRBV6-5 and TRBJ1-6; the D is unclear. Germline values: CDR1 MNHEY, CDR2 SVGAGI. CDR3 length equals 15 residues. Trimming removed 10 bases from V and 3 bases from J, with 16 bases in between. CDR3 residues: CATQEFVNYNSPLHF. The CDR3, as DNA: TGTGCCACCCAGGAGTTTGTGAACTATAATTCACCCCTCCACTTT.

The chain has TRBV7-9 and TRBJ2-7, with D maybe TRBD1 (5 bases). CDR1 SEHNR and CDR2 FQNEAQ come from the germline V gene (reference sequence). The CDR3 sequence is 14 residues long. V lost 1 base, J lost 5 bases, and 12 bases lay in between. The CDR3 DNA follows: TGTGCCAGCAGCTTAGGGGGCCTCATGAACGAGCAGTACTTC. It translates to CASSLGGLMNEQYF.

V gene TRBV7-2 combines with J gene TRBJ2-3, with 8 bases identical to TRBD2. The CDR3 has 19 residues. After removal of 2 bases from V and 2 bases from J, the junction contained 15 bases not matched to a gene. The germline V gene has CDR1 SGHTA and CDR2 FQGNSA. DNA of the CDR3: TGTGCCAGCAGCTTAATTGGTCCCTTTGCGGGGGGCCCCACAGATACGCAGTATTTT. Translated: CASSLIGPFAGGPTDTQYF.

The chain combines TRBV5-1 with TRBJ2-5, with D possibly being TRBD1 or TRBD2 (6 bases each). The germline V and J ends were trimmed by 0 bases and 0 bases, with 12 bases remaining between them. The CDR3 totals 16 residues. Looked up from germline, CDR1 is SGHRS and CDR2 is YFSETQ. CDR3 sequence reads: CASSLGVGGHQETQYF. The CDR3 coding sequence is TGCGCCAGCAGCTTGGGGGTCGGGGGCCACCAAGAGACCCAGTACTTC.

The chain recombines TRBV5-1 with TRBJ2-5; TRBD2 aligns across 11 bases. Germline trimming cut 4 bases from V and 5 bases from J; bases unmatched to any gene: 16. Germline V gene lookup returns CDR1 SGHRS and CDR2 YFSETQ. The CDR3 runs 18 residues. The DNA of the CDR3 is TGCGCCAGCAGCCAGGGGACTAGCGGAGGGACCCTTGGGGAGACCCAGTACTTC. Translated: CASSQGTSGGTLGETQYF. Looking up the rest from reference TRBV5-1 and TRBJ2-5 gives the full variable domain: KAGVTQTPRYLIKTRGQQVTLSCSPISGHRSVSWYQQTPGQGLQFLFEYFSETQRNKGNFPGRFSGRQFSNSRSEMNVSTLELGDSALYLCASSQGTSGGTLGETQYFGPGTRLLVL.

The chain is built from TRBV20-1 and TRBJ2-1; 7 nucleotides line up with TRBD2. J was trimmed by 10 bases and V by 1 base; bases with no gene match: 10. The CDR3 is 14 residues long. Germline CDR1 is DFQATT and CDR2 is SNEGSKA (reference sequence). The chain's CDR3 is CSARGRGVLGEQFF. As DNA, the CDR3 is TGCAGTGCTAGAGGCCGGGGGGTGTTGGGGGAGCAGTTCTTC.

As DNA, the CDR3 is TGTGCCAGCAGCCCCCGGACTGGCCACACAGATACGCAGTATTTT. Its protein product is CASSPRTGHTDTQYF. The V and J genes are TRBV4-2 and TRBJ2-3; possible D gene TRBD2, 5 bases. Trimming took off 4 bases at V and 2 bases at J, with 13 bases between the two ends. CDR1 and CDR2 (germline): LGHNA, YNFKEQ. This CDR3 comprises 15 residues.

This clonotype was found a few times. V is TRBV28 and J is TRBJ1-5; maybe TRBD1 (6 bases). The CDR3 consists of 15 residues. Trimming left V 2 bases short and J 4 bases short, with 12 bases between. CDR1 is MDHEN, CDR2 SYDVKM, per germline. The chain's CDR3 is CASSLAGGPNQPQHF. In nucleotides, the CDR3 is TGTGCCAGCAGTTTAGCGGGGGGGCCAAATCAGCCCCAGCATTTT.

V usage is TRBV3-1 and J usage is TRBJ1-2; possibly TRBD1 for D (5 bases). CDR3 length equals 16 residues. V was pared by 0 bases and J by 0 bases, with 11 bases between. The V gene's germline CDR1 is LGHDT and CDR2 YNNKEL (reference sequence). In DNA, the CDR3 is TGTGCCAGCAGCCAAGAAGGGGCAGCAGCTAACTATGGCTACACCTTC. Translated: CASSQEGAAANYGYTF.

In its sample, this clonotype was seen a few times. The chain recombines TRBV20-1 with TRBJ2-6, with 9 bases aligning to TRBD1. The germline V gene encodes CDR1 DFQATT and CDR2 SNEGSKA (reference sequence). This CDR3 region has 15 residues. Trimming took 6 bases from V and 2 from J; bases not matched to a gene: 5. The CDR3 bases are TGCAGTGCGACGACAGGGGGGACTGGGGCCAACGTCCTGACTTTC. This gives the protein CSATTGGTGANVLTF.

This CDR3 reads CASSQDRGNREGANVLTF. As DNA, the CDR3 is TGTGCCAGCAGCCAAGATCGGGGAAACAGGGAAGGGGCCAACGTCCTGACTTTC. This chain connects TRBV14 to TRBJ2-6, with a tentative D call TRBD1 (6 bases). The V end was cut by 0 bases, the J end by 4 bases, with 16 bases between. This CDR3 has 18 amino acids. Germline V gene lookup returns CDR1 SGHDN and CDR2 FVKESK.

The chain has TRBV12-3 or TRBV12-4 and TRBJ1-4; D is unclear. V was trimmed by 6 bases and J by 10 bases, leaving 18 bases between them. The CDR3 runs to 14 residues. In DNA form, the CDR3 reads TGTGCCAGCAGCTCCTCGGGAACACCCGGAAAACTGTTTTTT. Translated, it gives CASSSSGTPGKLFF.

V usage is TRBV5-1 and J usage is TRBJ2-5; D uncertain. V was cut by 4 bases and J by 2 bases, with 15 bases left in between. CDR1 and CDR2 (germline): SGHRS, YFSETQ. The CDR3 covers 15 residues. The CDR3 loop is CASSTGRGKQETQYF. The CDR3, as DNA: TGCGCCAGCAGCACCGGACGAGGAAAACAAGAGACCCAGTACTTC.

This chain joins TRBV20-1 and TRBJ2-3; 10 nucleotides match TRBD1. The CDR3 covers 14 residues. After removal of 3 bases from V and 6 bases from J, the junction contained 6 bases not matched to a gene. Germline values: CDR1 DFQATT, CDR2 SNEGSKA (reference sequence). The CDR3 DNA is TGCAGTGCTAGCCGGGACAGGGGATCCGATACGCAGTATTTT. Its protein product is CSASRDRGSDTQYF.

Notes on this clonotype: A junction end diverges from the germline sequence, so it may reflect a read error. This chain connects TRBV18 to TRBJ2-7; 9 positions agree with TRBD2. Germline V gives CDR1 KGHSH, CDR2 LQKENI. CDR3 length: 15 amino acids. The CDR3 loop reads CASSSPGLARYEQYF. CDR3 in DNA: TGTGCCAGCTCATCACCGGGACTAGCAAGATACGAGCAGTACTTC.

CDR3 sequence (DNA): TGTGCCAGCAGTCCCCAGGGGCAGGTGGGAGAGACCCAGTACTTC. This gives the protein CASSPQGQVGETQYF. The V call is TRBV12-3 or TRBV12-4, the J call TRBJ2-5; the D gene is possibly TRBD1 (6 bases). V was shortened by 5 bases and J by 4 bases, with 17 bases between the two germline ends. This CDR3 is built from 15 residues.